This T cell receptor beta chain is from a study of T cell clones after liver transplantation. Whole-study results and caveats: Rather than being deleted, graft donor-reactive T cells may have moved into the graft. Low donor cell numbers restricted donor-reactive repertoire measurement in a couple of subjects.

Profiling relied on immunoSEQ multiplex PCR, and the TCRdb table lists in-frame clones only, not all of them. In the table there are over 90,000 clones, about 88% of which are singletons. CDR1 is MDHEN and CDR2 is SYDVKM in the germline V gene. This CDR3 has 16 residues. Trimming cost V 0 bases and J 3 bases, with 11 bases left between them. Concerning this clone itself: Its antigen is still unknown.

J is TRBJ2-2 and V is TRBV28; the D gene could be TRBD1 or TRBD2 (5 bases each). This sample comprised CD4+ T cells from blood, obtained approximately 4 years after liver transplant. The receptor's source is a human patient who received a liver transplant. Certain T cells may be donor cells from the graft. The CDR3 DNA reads TGTGCCAGCAGTTTATGGGCGGGCAGGGACACCGGGGAGCTGTTTTTT. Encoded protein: CASSLWAGRDTGELFF.